What follows describes a single T cell receptor (beta chain). This record comes from a study of blood T cell repertoires in COVID-19. Study as a whole: Samples taken during acute and convalescent COVID-19 were collected in the United States, Italy and Spain.

Germline values: CDR1 SGHDN, CDR2 FVKESK. With 2 bases removed from V and 3 bases from J, the gap between germline ends came to 5 bases. CDR3 length: 13 amino acids. Assay used: immunoSEQ multiplex PCR; TCRdb lists only in-frame clones, some missing. Of more than 55,000 clones in the sample, 86% were seen once. Sample: peripheral blood. This clonotype was obtained from a woman of 80 years or more with acute or convalescent COVID-19. The J gene is TRBJ2-1, the V gene TRBV14; a weak D match, TRBD2 (5 bases). The CDR3 coding sequence is TGTGCCAGCAGCCAAACTAGCTACAATGAGCAGTTCTTC. It codes for CASSQTSYNEQFF.